This record concerns one T cell receptor beta chain sequence. The antigen is unknown. This related bone marrow graft donor gave peripheral blood on the day of marrow donation. This entry belongs to a study of T cells after posttransplantation cyclophosphamide. CDR3 length: 13 amino acids. Germline CDR1 reads MNHEY; CDR2 reads SVGAGI. Between the trimmed V and J ends, which lost 6 bases and 0 bases, there was a span of 8 bases. Study outcomes and limitations: Blood and skin or GI T cell repertoires showed limited TRB overlap.

Sequenced by immunoSEQ multiplex PCR; TCRdb stores in-frame clones only, minus some. This table holds tens of thousands of clones, around 95% found once. This TCR came from a woman in her thirties in good health and a related stem cell transplant donor. Sample: PBMCs. The genes are TRBV6-5 and TRBJ2-5; weak D call: TRBD1 (6 bases). The CDR3 DNA follows: TGTGCCAGCAGCCGGGACAACCAAGAGACCCAGTACTTC. Protein product: CASSRDNQETQYF.